This is a list of T cell receptor beta chains from one sample in a study of blood T cell repertoires in COVID-19. Generated by immunoSEQ multiplex PCR, the TCRdb table keeps only in-frame clones and is missing some. Here the sample spans around 200,000 clones, approximately 81% being singletons. Input material: peripheral blood. The receptor set was obtained from a person aged 65-85 years with COVID-19, enrolled during active disease. Both conserved end residues are part of each CDR3. The order of the fields is clone size, V gene, D gene, J gene, CDR3 DNA, CDR3 protein. The D gene is left open where the match is weak. Clone size appears in some rows only: once, few, many, or a class for an expanded clone.

>NA|TRBV28|NA|TRBJ2-3
TGTGCCGGGGGGACGGTCACAGATACGCAGTATTTT
CAGGTVTDTQYF
>NA|TRBV19|NA|TRBJ1-3
TGTGCCACCGAGTCTCATGGAAACACCATATATTTT
CATESHGNTIYF
>NA|TRBV19|NA|TRBJ1-4
TGTGCCAGTAGCACGCGCCCAAGAGGCGAAAAACTGTTTTTT
CASSTRPRGEKLFF
>NA|TRBV28|NA|TRBJ1-2
TGTGCCAGCAGTTTAGGAGGGACTTATGGCTACACCTTC
CASSLGGTYGYTF
>NA|TRBV18|NA|TRBJ1-1
TGTGCCAGCTCACCACCAGACAGTGGAGCTTTCTTT
CASSPPDSGAFF
>NA|TRBV12-5|TRBD2|TRBJ2-1
TGTGCTAGTGGTTTCGACCTAGCGGACAATGAGCAGTTCTTC
CASGFDLADNEQFF
>NA|TRBV29-1|TRBD2|TRBJ2-3
TGCAGCGTTGAAGACGGGGGGGCACGGGCACTGTTAGATACGCAGTATTTT
CSVEDGGARALLDTQYF
>NA|TRBV28|NA|TRBJ1-5
TGTGCCAGCAGCTGGGGGGGGCAGCCCCAGCATTTT
CASSWGGQPQHF
>NA|TRBV4-1|NA|TRBJ2-1
TGCGCCAGCAGCCAAGTACAGGACACCCGCTACAATGAGCAGTTCTTC
CASSQVQDTRYNEQFF
>NA|TRBV2|TRBD2|TRBJ2-1
TGTGCCAGCAGACCCTCTAGCGGATACAATGAGCAGTTCTTC
CASRPSSGYNEQFF
>NA|TRBV10-3|NA|TRBJ2-2
TGTGCCATCTCACGACTCACCAAACCCCCGAACACCGGGGAGCTGTTTTTT
CAISRLTKPPNTGELFF
>NA|TRBV6-5|NA|TRBJ1-5
TGTGCCAGCATTCAGTTTAGCAATCAGCCCCAGCATTTT
CASIQFSNQPQHF
>NA|TRBV28|NA|TRBJ1-2
TGTGCCAGCACCCTTAGGGCGGGGAGGGATTATGGCTACACCTTC
CASTLRAGRDYGYTF
>NA|TRBV7-2|TRBD1|TRBJ1-2
TGTGCCAGCAGCTTCTCCGGGACAGGGGGCCTTAACTATGGCTACACCTTC
CASSFSGTGGLNYGYTF
>once|TRBV29-1|NA|TRBJ2-7
TGCAGCGCATGGGAGAACGAGCAGTACTTC
CSAWENEQYF
>NA|TRBV5-5|NA|TRBJ2-7
TGTGCCAGCAGCTTGGGGGGGCCTGAGTACGAGCAGTACTTC
CASSLGGPEYEQYF
>NA|TRBV27|NA|TRBJ1-5
TGTGCCAGCAGTTTGTCCGGGAGAAATCAGCCCCAGCATTTT
CASSLSGRNQPQHF
>NA|TRBV15|TRBD1|TRBJ2-3
TGTGCCACCAGCAGGAAGGACAGGGGGCGCACAGATACGCAGTATTTT
CATSRKDRGRTDTQYF
>NA|TRBV5-6|NA|TRBJ2-2
TGTGCCAGCAGTACACCGGGACTCAAAAAGGGGACCGGGGAGCTGTTTTTT
CASSTPGLKKGTGELFF
>NA|TRBV5-1|TRBD1|TRBJ2-3
TGCGCCAGCAGCTTTGAGGGGGCCATGTTCGATACGCAGTATTTT
CASSFEGAMFDTQYF
>NA|TRBV19|TRBD2|TRBJ2-3
TGTGCCAGTAGTCCTTCCACCGGGACTAGATCGGATACGCAGTATTTT
CASSPSTGTRSDTQYF
>NA|TRBV6-5|NA|TRBJ2-1
TGTGCCAGCAGAGGGAGCTCCTACAATGAGCAGTTCTTC
CASRGSSYNEQFF
>few|TRBV28|TRBD1|TRBJ2-7
TGTGCCAGCAGTTTGGACAGGGTGCGTCGCGAGCAGTACTTC
CASSLDRVRREQYF
>NA|TRBV11-3|TRBD2|TRBJ2-5
TGTGCCAGCAGCCGGGGGGGCATAAAGACCCAGTACTTC
CASSRGGIKTQYF
>NA|TRBV4-3|NA|TRBJ2-2
TGCGCCAGCAGCCAACAGGCTACTAACACCGGGGAGCTGTTTTTT
CASSQQATNTGELFF
>many|TRBV12-3/TRBV12-4|NA|TRBJ2-2
TGTGCCAGCAGTTTAATAGCCGGGGAGCTGTTTTTT
CASSLIAGELFF
>NA|TRBV19|NA|TRBJ1-5
TGTGCCAGTATAGGACATCTAAGTCAGCCCCAGCATTTT
CASIGHLSQPQHF
>NA|TRBV6-2/TRBV6-3|TRBD2|TRBJ2-2
TGTGCCAGCAGTTACACGCGACTAGCGGGGCTCGACACCGGGGAGCTGTTTTTT
CASSYTRLAGLDTGELFF
>NA|TRBV7-8|NA|TRBJ1-5
TGTGCCAGCGCCGGCTCAGGGGACAATCAGCCCCAGCATTTT
CASAGSGDNQPQHF
>NA|TRBV20-1|NA|TRBJ2-1
TGCAGTGCCACTAGAGGGAATGAGCAGTTCTTC
CSATRGNEQFF
>NA|TRBV28|NA|TRBJ1-4
TGTGCCAGCAGTTTGGAGGGGAGATCGAGTAATGAAAAACTGTTTTTT
CASSLEGRSSNEKLFF
>NA|TRBV27|TRBD1|TRBJ2-5
TGTGCCAGCAGGACAGGGTTCTCCCAAGAGACCCAGTACTTC
CASRTGFSQETQYF
>NA|TRBV6-2/TRBV6-3|TRBD1|TRBJ1-2
TGTGCCAGCAGCTCCGGGACAGGACATGGCTACACCTTC
CASSSGTGHGYTF
>NA|TRBV6-5|TRBD2|TRBJ2-7
TGTGCCAGCAGTATCGGACTAGCCGTCGACGAGCAGTACTTC
CASSIGLAVDEQYF
>NA|TRBV7-8|TRBD2|TRBJ2-3
TGTGCCAGCAGCTTTCGACTAGCGGGCGCAGATACGCAGTATTTT
CASSFRLAGADTQYF
>NA|TRBV6-5|NA|TRBJ1-1
TGTGCCAGCAGGGAGGAATTCACTGAAGCTTTCTTT
CASREEFTEAFF
>NA|TRBV2|NA|TRBJ1-6
TGTGCCAGCAGACCGGGACTTTATAATTCACCCCTCCACTTT
CASRPGLYNSPLHF
>NA|TRBV4-3|TRBD2|TRBJ2-1
TGCGCCAGCAGCCAGGGACTAGCGGGGGTCTACAATGAGCAGTTCTTC
CASSQGLAGVYNEQFF
>NA|TRBV5-4|NA|TRBJ1-2
TGTGCCAGCAGCGTGGTACAGGGCAGAAACTATGGCTACACCTTC
CASSVVQGRNYGYTF
>NA|TRBV4-1|NA|TRBJ1-1
TGCGCCAGCAGCCAAGTCCACCCACAGACCGACGAAGCTTTCTTT
CASSQVHPQTDEAFF
>NA|TRBV7-8|TRBD1|TRBJ1-1
TGTGCCAGCAGCTATAGACAGGGGATAGGGACTGAAGCTTTCTTT
CASSYRQGIGTEAFF
>NA|TRBV6-5|NA|TRBJ2-3
TGTGCCAGCAGCCCCTCAACGGGGTCAGATACGCAGTATTTT
CASSPSTGSDTQYF
>NA|TRBV11-2|NA|TRBJ2-3
TGTGCCAGCAGCCACCCTCGGCCGGGAGCTAGCACAGATACGCAGTATTTT
CASSHPRPGASTDTQYF
>NA|TRBV7-8|NA|TRBJ1-3
TGTGCCAGCAGCCTCATAAACACCATATATTTT
CASSLINTIYF
>NA|TRBV15|NA|TRBJ2-3
TGTGCCACCAGCAGAGATCGGGTCTCCTACACAGATACGCAGTATTTT
CATSRDRVSYTDTQYF
>NA|TRBV28|TRBD2|TRBJ2-7
TGTGCCAGCAGGAATAGCGGGAGTGCTTACGAGCAGTACTTC
CASRNSGSAYEQYF
>NA|TRBV14|NA|TRBJ1-2
TGTGCCAGCAGCCAAGTGGGGAGAAGTGGCTACACCTTC
CASSQVGRSGYTF
>NA|TRBV24-1|TRBD2|TRBJ2-1
TGTGCCACCAGTGACCCCGCTAGCGGCTCCTACAATGAGCAGTTCTTC
CATSDPASGSYNEQFF
>once|TRBV28|TRBD1|TRBJ1-6
TGTGCCAGCAGTCCAGGACAGGACGGGTATAATTCACCCCTCCACTTT
CASSPGQDGYNSPLHF
>NA|TRBV4-1|TRBD1|TRBJ1-6
TGCGCCAGCAGCCAGCCAAGACAGGGCTCTAATTCACCCCTCCACTTT
CASSQPRQGSNSPLHF
>NA|TRBV6-1|NA|TRBJ2-5
TGTGCCAGCAGTGAAAATCCCAGGGTGAGAGAGACCCAGTACTTC
CASSENPRVRETQYF
>NA|TRBV2|NA|TRBJ2-7
TGTGCCAGCAGTGTTGCGGGGGAGCAGTACTTC
CASSVAGEQYF
>NA|TRBV5-6|NA|TRBJ1-2
TGTGCCAGCAGCTTGGGGGACACCCGTTACTATGGCTACACCTTC
CASSLGDTRYYGYTF
>NA|TRBV9|NA|TRBJ1-2
TGTGCCAGCAGCGTAGCTGGCTCAATTAACTATGGCTACACCTTC
CASSVAGSINYGYTF
>NA|TRBV19|TRBD1|TRBJ2-7
TGTGCCAGTAGAATCCGGGACAGGGGTAGTTACGAGCAGTACTTC
CASRIRDRGSYEQYF
>NA|TRBV7-8|NA|TRBJ1-4
TGTGCCAGCGCGGGGTTTACAACTAATGAAAAACTGTTTTTT
CASAGFTTNEKLFF
>NA|TRBV6-2/TRBV6-3|TRBD1|TRBJ1-6
TGTGCCAGCAGTCAAGGACAGGCTAATAATTCACCCCTCCACTTT
CASSQGQANNSPLHF
>NA|TRBV7-6|TRBD1|TRBJ2-3
TGTGCCAGCAGCCGGGACAGGCCTAGCACAGATACGCAGTATTTT
CASSRDRPSTDTQYF